These T cell receptor beta chains were read from a single sample in a study of identifying expanded T cells in peripheral blood. Produced via immunoSEQ multiplex PCR; TCRdb's table is partial and in-frame only. Here the sample spans about 97,000 clones, around 88% being singletons. Material: blood. The receptors were sampled from a person aged 18 to 75 in good health. The CDR3 runs from the conserved cysteine through the conserved F or W. The D gene is left open where the match is weak. Rows give clone size only sometimes, using once, few, many, or a class for an expanded clone.

j_call | d_call | v_call | clone_size | cdr3_aa | cdr3_nt
TRBJ2-3 | TRBD2 | TRBV5-1 | NA | CASTLGSGGNTDTQYF | TGCGCCAGCACCCTGGGCAGCGGGGGTAACACAGATACGCAGTATTTT
TRBJ2-5 | NA | TRBV18 | once | CASSPTPDLETQYF | TGTGCCAGCTCACCAACGCCAGATCTAGAGACCCAGTACTTC
TRBJ1-5 | NA | TRBV5-6 | NA | CASSLEGGPQHF | TGTGCCAGCAGCTTGGAGGGGGGGCCCCAGCATTTT
TRBJ1-2 | NA | TRBV19 | NA | CASSIDPAPDGYTF | TGTGCCAGTAGTATAGACCCCGCTCCTGATGGCTACACCTTC
TRBJ1-4 | NA | TRBV6-1 | NA | CASSENMEKLFF | TGTGCCAGCAGCGAGAATATGGAAAAACTGTTTTTT
TRBJ2-1 | NA | TRBV2 | NA | CASRGEGKQFF | TGTGCCAGCAGGGGAGAGGGGAAGCAGTTCTTC
TRBJ2-2 | NA | TRBV4-1 | NA | CASSQDTALNTGELFF | TGCGCCAGCAGCCAAGATACGGCGCTGAACACCGGGGAGCTGTTTTTT
TRBJ2-4 | NA | TRBV11-2 | NA | CASSLDAGRGNIQYF | TGTGCCAGCAGCTTAGACGCGGGCAGGGGAAACATTCAGTACTTC
TRBJ2-5 | TRBD2 | TRBV5-6 | NA | CASSFGTAGVKETQYF | TGTGCCAGCAGCTTTGGTACAGCGGGGGTTAAAGAGACCCAGTACTTC
TRBJ2-3 | NA | TRBV28 | NA | CASSNGVSTDTQYF | TGTGCCAGCAGTAACGGGGTTAGCACAGATACGCAGTATTTT
TRBJ2-1 | TRBD2 | TRBV28 | NA | CASSFPSGGIYNEQFF | TGTGCCAGCAGCTTTCCTAGCGGGGGGATCTACAATGAGCAGTTCTTC
TRBJ2-5 | NA | TRBV7-2 | NA | CASSLGGGKTQYF | TGTGCCAGCAGCTTAGGCGGCGGAAAGACCCAGTACTTC
TRBJ2-3 | TRBD2 | TRBV6-1 | NA | CASSELTSGFTDTQYF | TGTGCCAGCAGTGAACTGACTAGCGGCTTCACAGATACGCAGTATTTT
TRBJ2-3 | NA | TRBV7-9 | NA | CASSSRPDTQYF | TGTGCCAGCAGTTCGCGCCCAGATACGCAGTATTTT
TRBJ2-1 | TRBD2 | TRBV7-9 | NA | CASSSGLVYNEQFF | TGTGCCAGCAGCTCGGGACTAGTCTACAATGAGCAGTTCTTC
TRBJ1-1 | NA | TRBV7-2 | NA | CASSKDANTEAFF | TGTGCCAGCAGCAAAGACGCGAACACTGAAGCTTTCTTT
TRBJ1-2 | TRBD1 | TRBV6-5 | NA | CASSSQGGARDGYTF | TGTGCCAGCAGTTCCCAAGGGGGCGCCAGGGACGGCTACACCTTC
TRBJ2-3 | NA | TRBV5-4 | NA | CASSSVGRSTDTQYF | TGTGCCAGCAGCTCGGTGGGTCGGAGCACAGATACGCAGTATTTT
TRBJ1-5 | NA | TRBV6-6 | NA | CASGPSDSNQPQHF | TGTGCCAGCGGGCCATCGGATAGCAATCAGCCCCAGCATTTT
TRBJ2-7 | NA | TRBV2 | NA | CASSDSSYEQYF | TGTGCCAGCAGTGATTCCTCCTACGAGCAGTACTTC
TRBJ2-7 | NA | TRBV6-5 | NA | CASSIVRGGDEQYF | TGTGCCAGCAGTATCGTCCGGGGTGGGGACGAGCAGTACTTC
TRBJ2-5 | TRBD2 | TRBV9 | NA | CASSGSGGIGETQYF | TGTGCCAGCAGCGGAAGCGGGGGAATAGGGGAGACCCAGTACTTC
TRBJ1-2 | TRBD1 | TRBV19 | NA | CASTRGGTPYYGYTF | TGTGCCAGTACCAGGGGGGGGACCCCCTACTATGGCTACACCTTC
TRBJ2-3 | TRBD2 | TRBV6-1 | NA | CASKIAGADTQYF | TGTGCCAGCAAAATAGCGGGGGCAGATACGCAGTATTTT
TRBJ1-5 | NA | TRBV28 | NA | CASSLMSHLSNQPQHF | TGTGCCAGCAGTTTAATGAGCCACCTTAGCAATCAGCCCCAGCATTTT
TRBJ1-2 | NA | TRBV7-9 | NA | CASSLEDPGIYGYTF | TGTGCCAGCAGCTTAGAGGATCCTGGGATCTATGGCTACACCTTC
TRBJ2-5 | NA | TRBV5-1 | NA | CASRSYSLTRPSQETQYF | TGCGCCAGCCGGAGCTATAGTTTGACTCGACCTTCACAAGAGACCCAGTACTTC
TRBJ2-7 | TRBD2 | TRBV5-6 | NA | CASSLSGGHYEQYF | TGTGCCAGCAGCCTAAGCGGGGGGCATTACGAGCAGTACTTC
TRBJ2-7 | TRBD2 | TRBV5-5 | NA | CASSLVLMAGGYNEQYF | TGTGCCAGCAGCTTGGTCCTTATGGCGGGAGGCTACAACGAGCAGTACTTC
TRBJ2-5 | NA | TRBV5-6 | NA | CASSSGRVKSTQYF | TGTGCCAGCAGCAGTGGGAGAGTCAAGAGTACCCAGTACTTC
TRBJ1-1 | NA | TRBV7-6 | NA | CASTAQQNTEAFF | TGTGCCAGCACGGCGCAGCAGAACACTGAAGCTTTCTTT
TRBJ1-4 | NA | TRBV4-1 | NA | CASSQEMGRFNEKLFF | TGCGCCAGCAGCCAAGAGATGGGCAGGTTTAATGAAAAACTGTTTTTT